These T cell receptor beta chains were read from a single sample in a study of blood T cell repertoires in COVID-19. Profiled with immunoSEQ multiplex PCR; TCRdb holds only in-frame clones, not every one. The table lists 250,000 to 350,000 clones, around 90% of them singletons, with 3.5% to 5% in the top ten. The material sequenced was PBMCs or T cells enriched from blood (not recorded which). Receptor source: a woman aged 18 to 35 with acute COVID-19. CDR3s include the opening cysteine and the closing phenylalanine or tryptophan. A D gene is named only where the DNA matches it firmly. Clone size, where shown, is once, few, many, or a class for clones that have expanded.

V,D,J,size,DNA,CDR3
TRBV3-1/TRBV3-2,NA,TRBJ1-1,NA,TGTGCCAGCAGCCCCGTTCTCTCGAACACTGAAGCTTTCTTT,CASSPVLSNTEAFF
TRBV3-1/TRBV3-2,NA,TRBJ1-2,NA,TGTGCCAGCAGCCCCGCGGGGGGTTACTATGGCTACACCTTC,CASSPAGGYYGYTF
TRBV11-3,TRBD2,TRBJ2-1,NA,TGTGCCAGCAGCCCACCGGGACTAGCGGGAAAGGAGCAGTTCTTC,CASSPPGLAGKEQFF
TRBV12-3/TRBV12-4,NA,TRBJ1-5,NA,TGTGCCAGCAGTTTTCAGGGAATACAGCCCCAGCATTTT,CASSFQGIQPQHF
TRBV3-1/TRBV3-2,TRBD1,TRBJ2-1,NA,TGTGCCAGCAGGCACAGGGGGCGTAATGAGCAGTTCTTC,CASRHRGRNEQFF
TRBV2,NA,TRBJ1-5,NA,TGTGCCAGCAGAGTCGACAGGAGCAATCAGCCCCAGCATTTT,CASRVDRSNQPQHF
TRBV12-3/TRBV12-4,NA,TRBJ2-3,NA,TGTGCCAGCACCTTGGCAGGTGGGGATACGCAGTATTTT,CASTLAGGDTQYF
TRBV5-1,NA,TRBJ2-3,once,TGCGCCAGCAGCTTGGGGGGGCTAGCGGGCACAGATACGCAGTATTTT,CASSLGGLAGTDTQYF
TRBV28,NA,TRBJ2-7,NA,TGTGCCAGCGAAGGGGGAAACGCGCACTACGAGCAGTACTTC,CASEGGNAHYEQYF
TRBV7-2,TRBD1,TRBJ1-5,NA,TGTGCCAGCAGCTTAGACGGGACAGGGAATCAGCCCCAGCATTTT,CASSLDGTGNQPQHF
TRBV5-1,TRBD1,TRBJ1-2,NA,TGCGCCAGCAGGTTTTCCTCAGGGGGACACACCTTC,CASRFSSGGHTF
TRBV9,NA,TRBJ2-7,few,TGTGCCAGCGGCCGAGGTGGCTACGAGCAGTACTTC,CASGRGGYEQYF
TRBV30,TRBD1,TRBJ1-2,NA,TGTGCCGGACACAGGGGGCTGTACTATGGCTACACCTTC,CAGHRGLYYGYTF
TRBV27,TRBD1,TRBJ2-1,NA,TGTGCCAGCGCGAGGGGGGGACAGGGCTTCTACAATGAGCAGTTCTTC,CASARGGQGFYNEQFF
TRBV18,NA,TRBJ2-1,NA,TGTGCCAGCTCACCACCTCGGGTCTTAAGCTCCTACAATGAGCAGTTCTTC,CASSPPRVLSSYNEQFF
TRBV2,TRBD2,TRBJ2-1,NA,TGTGCCAGCAGTGAAGGGACTAGCGGGATGTTACCCCCCTACAATGAGCAGTTCTTC,CASSEGTSGMLPPYNEQFF
TRBV5-1,NA,TRBJ2-5,NA,TGCGCCAGCAGCCCGGGGTTTCAAGAGACCCAGTACTTC,CASSPGFQETQYF
TRBV7-3,NA,TRBJ1-1,NA,TGTGCCAGCAGCTTAAGGGGGCGTACTTCGAACACTGAAGCTTTCTTT,CASSLRGRTSNTEAFF
TRBV19,TRBD1,TRBJ1-2,NA,TGTGCCAGTAAGCGACAGGGTAGCTATGGCTACACCTTC,CASKRQGSYGYTF
TRBV4-1,NA,TRBJ2-7,NA,TGCGCCAGCAGCCAAGGATTCCCTGGGGACAACTACGAGCAGTACTTC,CASSQGFPGDNYEQYF
TRBV3-1/TRBV3-2,TRBD1,TRBJ1-2,NA,TGTGCCAGCAGCCCGGATCGGACAGGCCTGTATGGGGCCCTAAATGGCTACACCTTC,CASSPDRTGLYGALNGYTF
TRBV4-1,TRBD2,TRBJ2-1,NA,TGCGCCAGCAGCCAAGATTCCCTCCTAGCGGGAGGGTCCTACAATGAGCAGTTCTTC,CASSQDSLLAGGSYNEQFF
TRBV19,TRBD1,TRBJ1-4,NA,TGTGCCAGTAGTAGACAGGGCTTGAATAATGAAAAACTGTTTTTT,CASSRQGLNNEKLFF
TRBV10-2,NA,TRBJ2-3,NA,TGCGCCAGCATTGATTTTATGGCTGGGCACACAGATACGCAGTATTTT,CASIDFMAGHTDTQYF
TRBV7-3,TRBD2,TRBJ2-3,NA,TGTGCCAGCAGCTACGGACTAGCGGGAGGTATGGATACGCAGTATTTT,CASSYGLAGGMDTQYF
TRBV6-6,TRBD1,TRBJ1-2,NA,TGTGCCAGCAGTACCTTACAGGGGGCCGATGGCTACACCTTC,CASSTLQGADGYTF
TRBV7-9,NA,TRBJ1-1,NA,TGTGCCAGCAGCTCCCGTATGAACACTGAAGCTTTCTTT,CASSSRMNTEAFF
TRBV27,NA,TRBJ1-1,NA,TGTGCCAGCAGTTTTTCCATGAACACTGAAGCTTTCTTT,CASSFSMNTEAFF
TRBV12-3/TRBV12-4,NA,TRBJ1-2,NA,TGTGCCAGCAGTTCCCCCTTTAGCTATGGCTACACCTTC,CASSSPFSYGYTF
TRBV6-5,NA,TRBJ2-7,NA,TGTGCCAGCAGTTACACGAGACTAGGAGAGCAGTACTTC,CASSYTRLGEQYF
TRBV9,NA,TRBJ2-1,NA,TGTGCCAGCAGCGACCCCTCAGACAATGAGCAGTTCTTC,CASSDPSDNEQFF
TRBV7-9,NA,TRBJ2-2,once,TGTGCCAGCAGCTCCCGGTGGGGGGAGCTGTTTTTT,CASSSRWGELFF
TRBV11-3,NA,TRBJ2-2,NA,TGTGCCAGCAGCTTAGATCATCAAACCGGGGAGCTGTTTTTT,CASSLDHQTGELFF
TRBV27,NA,TRBJ1-2,NA,TGTGCCAGCAGTTTATACCCGGAGGACTATGGCTACACCTTC,CASSLYPEDYGYTF
TRBV5-1,NA,TRBJ1-1,NA,TGCGCCAGCAGCTTGGAAGCGGCGAACACTGAAGCTTTCTTT,CASSLEAANTEAFF
TRBV28,NA,TRBJ1-1,NA,TGTGCCAGCCTCTACTCGACGGGGAGGTCTGAAGCTTTCTTT,CASLYSTGRSEAFF
TRBV2,NA,TRBJ1-5,NA,TGTGCCAGCAGCGACGACAGGAGATATCAGCCCCAGCATTTT,CASSDDRRYQPQHF
TRBV6-1,TRBD2,TRBJ2-5,NA,TGTGCCAGCAGTGAAATAGCGGGAGGGCAAGAGACCCAGTACTTC,CASSEIAGGQETQYF
TRBV9,TRBD2,TRBJ2-1,NA,TGTGCCAGCAGCGAGAGGGAGGGCTCCTACAATGAGCAGTTCTTC,CASSEREGSYNEQFF
TRBV11-2,TRBD2,TRBJ2-1,NA,TGTGCCAGCAGCTTAGATCCGGGAGGGTACAATGAGCAGTTCTTC,CASSLDPGGYNEQFF
TRBV6-5,NA,TRBJ2-3,NA,TGTGCCAGCAGTTACTCCGAGGGCACAGATACGCAGTATTTT,CASSYSEGTDTQYF
TRBV3-1/TRBV3-2,NA,TRBJ1-5,NA,TGTGCCAGCAGCCAAGATTCCGGGGTCAATCAGCCCCAGCATTTT,CASSQDSGVNQPQHF
TRBV10-2,TRBD2,TRBJ2-7,NA,TGCGCCAGCAGTTACTTTAGCGGGAGCTCCTACGAGCAGTACTTC,CASSYFSGSSYEQYF
TRBV6-5,TRBD1,TRBJ1-5,NA,TGTGCCAGCAGTTACTCAGGACAGGGTGGTGGGCAGCCCCAGCATTTT,CASSYSGQGGGQPQHF
TRBV2,NA,TRBJ1-6,NA,TGTGCCAGCACTCGGGAAGAGATTTTACTTAATTCACCCCTCCACTTT,CASTREEILLNSPLHF
TRBV5-1,NA,TRBJ1-1,NA,TGCGCCAGCAGACCTTCCGAGGGGAACACTGAAGCTTTCTTT,CASRPSEGNTEAFF
TRBV27,TRBD1,TRBJ1-1,NA,TGTGCCAGCAGGCCCCGGGACAGGGATTCTCCGAACACTGAAGCTTTCTTT,CASRPRDRDSPNTEAFF
TRBV3-1/TRBV3-2,NA,TRBJ2-3,NA,TGTGCCAGCAGCCAAGAAGCCAGGAATGCTAGCACAGATACGCAGTATTTT,CASSQEARNASTDTQYF
TRBV2,NA,TRBJ1-2,NA,TGTGCCAGCAGTGAAGTCCAGGTGTATGGCTACACCTTC,CASSEVQVYGYTF
TRBV30,TRBD2,TRBJ2-7,NA,TGTGCCTGGAGTGCGGCGGGACTAGCGGGAGGGAGCTCCTACGAGCAGTACTTC,CAWSAAGLAGGSSYEQYF
TRBV7-8,NA,TRBJ2-1,once,TGTGCCAGCCTCCGGGACACGAAACATGAGCAGTTCTTC,CASLRDTKHEQFF
TRBV28,TRBD1,TRBJ1-6,NA,TGTGCCAGCAGTTTACTAACAGGGGATAATTCACCCCTCCACTTT,CASSLLTGDNSPLHF